Each of the 10 T cell receptor beta chains below was sequenced from the same sample in a study of cytomegalovirus exposure and HLA in healthy donors. A multiplex PCR was run with 60 Vbeta primers and 13 Jbeta primers. Measured with immunoSEQ multiplex PCR; TCRdb has only the in-frame clones, and not every one. This sample has around 140,000 clones, with over 70% found just once. The sample taken for sequencing was PBMCs. Source of these receptors: a man between 35 and 55 years old in good health and CMV-seronegative.

This sequence joins TRBV19 and TRBJ1-6; 7 bases match TRBD1. The CDR3 consists of 15 residues. Germline CDR1 and CDR2: LNHDA and SQIVND (reference sequence). V gave up 6 bases and J gave up 6 bases; unmatched junction bases: 8. CDR3 sequence reads: CASRPPGQSNSPLHF. CDR3 sequence (DNA): TGTGCCAGTAGGCCACCGGGACAGAGTAATTCACCCCTCCACTTT. The full variable domain, completed using reference TRBV19 and TRBJ1-6, is DGGITQSPKYLFRKEGQNVTLSCEQNLNHDAMYWYRQDPGQGLRLIYYSQIVNDFQKGDIAEGYSVSREKKESFPLTVTSAQKNPTAFYLCASRPPGQSNSPLHFGNGTRLTVT.

Concerning this clone: This specimen includes other DNA sequences encoding the same CDR3. V and J are TRBV7-9 and TRBJ2-5; the match to TRBD1 covers 7 bases. Trimming removed 4 bases from V and 5 bases from J; junction bases left unmatched: 4. Looked up from germline, CDR1 is SEHNR and CDR2 is FQNEAQ (reference sequence). The CDR3 loop spans 13 amino acids. CDR3 sequence reads: CASSWTGQETQYF. As DNA, the CDR3 is TGTGCCAGCAGCTGGACAGGTCAGGAGACCCAGTACTTC. Combining the CDR3 with reference TRBV7-9 and TRBJ2-5 gives the whole variable domain DTGVSQNPRHKITKRGQNVTFRCDPISEHNRLYWYRQTLGQGPEFLTYFQNEAQLEKSRLLSDRFSAERPKGSFSTLEIQRTEQGDSAMYLCASSWTGQETQYFGPGTRLLVL.

The chain couples TRBV9 to TRBJ1-1, with 8 bases aligning to TRBD1. With 4 bases clipped from V and 1 base from J, the junction kept 9 bases outside the gene matches. The germline gives CDR1 SGDLS, CDR2 YYNGEE. This CDR3 is 16 amino acids long. DNA of the CDR3: TGTGCCAGCAGCCCGCGACTAGGGACAGGGAACACTGAAGCTTTCTTT. It translates to CASSPRLGTGNTEAFF.

The rearrangement joins TRBV19 to TRBJ1-1; D gene uncertain. The CDR3 is 17 amino acids. Trimming pared 4 bases from V and 0 bases from J, leaving 18 bases between. The V gene's germline CDR1 is LNHDA and CDR2 SQIVND (reference sequence). CDR3 loop: CASSNDRETTLNTEAFF. Written as DNA, the CDR3 is TGTGCCAGTAGTAACGACCGTGAGACAACTTTGAACACTGAAGCTTTCTTT.

The chain links TRBV13 to TRBJ2-7, with D perhaps TRBD2 (6 bases). The CDR3 length is 14 residues. Germline CDR1 PRHDT, CDR2 FYEKMQ (reference sequence). Trimming pared 1 base from V and 2 bases from J, leaving 9 bases between. Here the CDR3 reads CASSLAGVTYEQYF. The CDR3 DNA sequence: TGTGCCAGCAGCTTAGCGGGGGTTACCTACGAGCAGTACTTC.

This clone turned up a few times. The chain combines TRBV30 with TRBJ2-3, with 7 bases aligning to TRBD2. The germline CDR1 and CDR2 sequences are GTSNPN and SVGIG (reference sequence). The CDR3 is made up of 14 amino acids. J was trimmed by 1 base and V by 5 bases; bases with no gene match: 6. The CDR3 DNA reads as TGTGCCTGGGGGGTGGGGGGGGGCACAGATACGCAGTATTTT. Translation: CAWGVGGGTDTQYF.

CDR3 DNA: TGCGCCAGCAGCTTGGGACAGAGGAACACTGAAGCTTTCTTT. Translated, it gives CASSLGQRNTEAFF. The rearrangement joins TRBV5-1 to TRBJ1-1; D might be TRBD1 (5 bases). This CDR3 has 14 residues. With 0 bases removed from V and 1 base from J, the gap between germline ends came to 7 bases. Germline CDR1 reads SGHRS; CDR2 reads YFSETQ.

This chain uses TRBV5-8 with TRBJ1-5, with 7 bases fitting TRBD1. Germline assignment: CDR1 SGHTS and CDR2 YDEGEE. The ends lost 2 bases at V and 4 bases at J; junction bases unmatched: 3. This CDR3 is 14 amino acids long. In nucleotides, the CDR3 is TGTGCCAGCAGCTTCGGACAGGTAAATCAGCCCCAGCATTTT. Translation: CASSFGQVNQPQHF.

The rearrangement uses TRBV11-2 and TRBJ1-6; a possible D gene is TRBD1 (6 bases). V gave up 0 bases and J gave up 8 bases, with 17 bases separating them. The CDR3 spans 17 residues. In germline, CDR1 is SGHAT, CDR2 FQNNGV. CDR3 region: CASSLEPLGGAYSPLHF. CDR3 nucleotides: TGTGCCAGCAGCTTAGAACCCCTGGGGGGGGCGTATTCACCCCTCCACTTT.

The rearrangement uses TRBV19 and TRBJ1-1, with D possibly being TRBD1 (5 bases). The CDR3 contains 17 residues. Germline CDR1 LNHDA, CDR2 SQIVND (reference sequence). Trimming took off 6 bases at V and 0 bases at J, with 20 bases between the two ends. The CDR3 region is CASSPSGTGDLNTEAFF. The CDR3 DNA reads TGTGCCAGTAGCCCCTCTGGAACAGGAGATTTGAACACTGAAGCTTTCTTT.